Following are 10 T cell receptor beta chains from one sample sequenced in a study of T cell changes during pregnancy in multiple sclerosis. Profiled with immunoSEQ multiplex PCR; TCRdb holds only in-frame clones, not every one. The repertoire includes 70,000 to 100,000 clones, approximately 94% of them detected once, and roughly 2.2% sits in the top ten. This material consisted of peripheral blood, taken in the third trimester of pregnancy. Receptors originate from a female donor with multiple sclerosis, enrolled in a pregnancy study.

This chain joins TRBV4-2 and TRBJ2-1; D possibly corresponds to TRBD2 (5 bases). The CDR3 covers 13 residues. Germline V CDR1 and CDR2: LGHNA, YNFKEQ. Trimming removed 1 base from V and 9 bases from J, with 10 bases in between. The CDR3 is CASSQGVASEQFF. In nucleotides, the CDR3 is TGTGCCAGCAGCCAAGGGGTAGCGAGTGAGCAGTTCTTC.

The chain joins TRBV28 to TRBJ2-2, with D possibly TRBD1 on 6 matching bases. Germline values: CDR1 MDHEN, CDR2 SYDVKM. This CDR3 contains 18 residues. V was cut by 5 bases and J by 5 bases, with 24 bases left in between. This chain's CDR3 is CASSKGGPMGTGTGELFF. In DNA, the CDR3 is TGTGCCAGCAGTAAAGGGGGTCCGATGGGGACGGGGACCGGGGAGCTGTTTTTT. Full variable domain (rest looked up from reference TRBV28 and TRBJ2-2): DVKVTQSSRYLVKRTGEKVFLECVQDMDHENMFWYRQDPGLGLRLIYFSYDVKMKEKGDIPEGYSVSREKKERFSLILESASTNQTSMYLCASSKGGPMGTGTGELFFGEGSRLTVL.

The J gene is TRBJ2-3, the V gene TRBV19; perhaps TRBD1 as D (5 bases). The germline V gene encodes CDR1 LNHDA and CDR2 SQIVND (reference sequence). The V gene lost 3 bases and the J gene lost 6 bases, with 13 bases spanning the gap. This CDR3 has 14 residues. In nucleotides, the CDR3 is TGTGCCAGTAGTATGGGGCCTATCTTGGATACGCAGTATTTT. Protein product: CASSMGPILDTQYF. The full variable domain, completed using reference TRBV19 and TRBJ2-3, is DGGITQSPKYLFRKEGQNVTLSCEQNLNHDAMYWYRQDPGQGLRLIYYSQIVNDFQKGDIAEGYSVSREKKESFPLTVTSAQKNPTAFYLCASSMGPILDTQYFGPGTRLTVL.

V gene TRBV15 combines with J gene TRBJ1-4; D is ambiguous. CDR1 LNHNV and CDR2 YYDKDF come from the germline V gene (reference sequence). CDR3 length: 16 residues. Trimming took off 0 bases at V and 4 bases at J, with 12 bases between the two ends. The CDR3 protein is CATSRDTAGLNEKLFF. The CDR3, as DNA: TGTGCCACCAGCAGAGATACGGCAGGACTTAATGAAAAACTGTTTTTT.

This chain joins TRBV6-1 and TRBJ2-3; D unclear. The CDR3 spans 14 residues. V lost 5 bases and J lost 0, with 9 bases in between. In germline, CDR1 is MNHNS, CDR2 SASEGT. Written as DNA, the CDR3 is TGTGCCAGCAGTTGGTACAGTAGCACAGATACGCAGTATTTT. Translated, it gives CASSWYSSTDTQYF.

This sequence joins TRBV6-6 and TRBJ2-7; 9 positions agree with TRBD2. Germline CDR1 is MNHNY and CDR2 is SVGAGI (reference sequence). Unmatched junction bases numbered 13, after V lost 8 bases and J lost 2 bases. This CDR3 contains 16 residues. The CDR3 loop is CASGQLVSSGTYEQYF. CDR3 nucleotide sequence: TGTGCCAGCGGCCAGTTGGTGTCTAGCGGGACCTACGAGCAGTACTTC.

This clone has just one count. This chain links TRBV19 with TRBJ2-1, with D maybe TRBD1 (5 bases). The CDR3 runs to 12 residues. V was clipped by 2 bases and J by 10 bases, with 9 bases between them. Germline V gives CDR1 LNHDA, CDR2 SQIVND (reference sequence). The CDR3 reads CASSIRGHEQFF. In nucleotides, the CDR3 is TGTGCCAGTAGTATAAGAGGACACGAGCAGTTCTTC. Filled out from reference TRBV19 and TRBJ2-1, the complete variable domain reads DGGITQSPKYLFRKEGQNVTLSCEQNLNHDAMYWYRQDPGQGLRLIYYSQIVNDFQKGDIAEGYSVSREKKESFPLTVTSAQKNPTAFYLCASSIRGHEQFFGPGTRLTVL.

The chain carries TRBV19 and TRBJ1-5, with unresolved D. This CDR3 region has 14 residues. V was trimmed by 9 bases and J by 0 bases, leaving 12 bases between them. Germline V gene sequence: CDR1 LNHDA, CDR2 SQIVND (reference sequence). CDR3 sequence reads: CASNSRYSNQPQHF. The CDR3 nucleotides are TGTGCCAGCAACTCGAGGTATAGCAATCAGCCCCAGCATTTT.

The V call is TRBV5-1, the J call TRBJ1-5, with D perhaps TRBD1 (5 bases). Germline values: CDR1 SGHRS, CDR2 YFSETQ. Trimming removed 2 bases at V and 1 base at J, with 19 bases between. The CDR3 consists of 18 residues. DNA for the CDR3: TGCGCCAGCAGCTTTGGTCCTCTGGGACTGGAGAGCAATCAGCCCCAGCATTTT. It specifies CASSFGPLGLESNQPQHF.

This sequence joins TRBV2 and TRBJ2-5; 8 nucleotides line up with TRBD1. Germline V gives CDR1 SNHLY, CDR2 FYNNEI. The CDR3 loop spans 14 amino acids. After removal of 5 bases from V and 1 base from J, the junction contained 3 bases not matched to a gene. The CDR3 DNA reads as TGTGCCAGCAGTCTGGACAGGGCCCAAGAGACCCAGTACTTC. It codes for CASSLDRAQETQYF. Drawing the rest from reference TRBV2 and TRBJ2-5, the complete variable domain is EPEVTQTPSHQVTQMGQEVILRCVPISNHLYFYWYRQILGQKVEFLVSFYNNEISEKSEIFDDQFSVERPDGSNFTLKIRSTKLEDSAMYFCASSLDRAQETQYFGPGTRLLVL.